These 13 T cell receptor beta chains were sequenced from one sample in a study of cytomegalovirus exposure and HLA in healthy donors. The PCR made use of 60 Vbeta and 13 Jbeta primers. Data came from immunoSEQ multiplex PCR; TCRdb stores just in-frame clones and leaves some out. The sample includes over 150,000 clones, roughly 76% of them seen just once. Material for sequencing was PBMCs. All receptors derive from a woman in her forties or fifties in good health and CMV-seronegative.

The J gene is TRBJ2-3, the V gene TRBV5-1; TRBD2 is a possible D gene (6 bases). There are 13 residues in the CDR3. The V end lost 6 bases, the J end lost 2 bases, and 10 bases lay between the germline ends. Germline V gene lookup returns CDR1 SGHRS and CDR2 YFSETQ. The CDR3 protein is CASNTGDTDTQYF. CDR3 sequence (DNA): TGCGCCAGCAATACGGGGGACACAGATACGCAGTATTTT.

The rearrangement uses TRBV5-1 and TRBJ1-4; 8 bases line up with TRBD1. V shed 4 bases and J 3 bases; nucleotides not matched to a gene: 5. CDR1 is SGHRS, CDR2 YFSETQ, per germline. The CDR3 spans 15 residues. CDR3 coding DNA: TGCGCCAGCAGCCGGACAGGGAACGCTAATGAAAAACTGTTTTTT. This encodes CASSRTGNANEKLFF.

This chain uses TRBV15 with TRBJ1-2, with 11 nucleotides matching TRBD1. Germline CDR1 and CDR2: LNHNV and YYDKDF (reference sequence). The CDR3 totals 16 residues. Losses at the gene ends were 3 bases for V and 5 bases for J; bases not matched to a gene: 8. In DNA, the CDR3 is TGTGCCACCAGCAGTCCCGGGACAGGGGGAGGGTATGGCTACACCTTC. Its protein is CATSSPGTGGGYGYTF.

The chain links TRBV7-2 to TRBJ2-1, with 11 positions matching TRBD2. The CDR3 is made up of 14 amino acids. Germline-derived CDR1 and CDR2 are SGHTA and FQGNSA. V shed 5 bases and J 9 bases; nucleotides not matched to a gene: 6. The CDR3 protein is CASSVTSGGSEQFF. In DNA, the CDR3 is TGTGCCAGCAGCGTCACTAGCGGGGGAAGTGAGCAGTTCTTC.

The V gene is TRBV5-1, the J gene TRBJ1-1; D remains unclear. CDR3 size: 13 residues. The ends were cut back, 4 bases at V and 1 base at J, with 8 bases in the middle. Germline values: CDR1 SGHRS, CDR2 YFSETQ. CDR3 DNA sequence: TGCGCCAGCAGCCTTAGACAGAACACTGAAGCTTTCTTT. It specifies CASSLRQNTEAFF.

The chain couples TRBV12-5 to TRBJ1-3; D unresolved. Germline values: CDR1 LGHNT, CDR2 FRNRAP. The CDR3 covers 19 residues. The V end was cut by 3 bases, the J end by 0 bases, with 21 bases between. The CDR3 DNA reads TGTGCTAGTGGTTTTTACAGATTGTTACGGAAACACTCTGGAAACACCATATATTTT. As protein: CASGFYRLLRKHSGNTIYF.

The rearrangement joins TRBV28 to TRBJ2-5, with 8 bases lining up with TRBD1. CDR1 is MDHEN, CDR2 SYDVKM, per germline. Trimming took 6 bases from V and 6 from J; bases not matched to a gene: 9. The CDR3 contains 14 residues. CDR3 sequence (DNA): TGTGCCAGCAGGATGGACAGGGATACCAAGACCCAGTACTTC. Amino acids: CASRMDRDTKTQYF.

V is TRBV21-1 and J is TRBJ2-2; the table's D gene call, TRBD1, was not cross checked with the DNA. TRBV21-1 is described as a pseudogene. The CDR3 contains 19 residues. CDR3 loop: CASSKLGPFGTLHTGELFF. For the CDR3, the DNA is TGTGCCAGCAGCAAATTGGGACCATTCGGGACACTCCACACCGGGGAGCTGTTTTTT.

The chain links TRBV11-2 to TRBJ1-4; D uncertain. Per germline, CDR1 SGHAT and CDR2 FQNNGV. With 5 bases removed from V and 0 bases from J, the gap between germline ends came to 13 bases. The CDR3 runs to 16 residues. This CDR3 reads CASSQYEVSTNEKLFF. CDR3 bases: TGTGCCAGCAGCCAATACGAGGTATCAACTAATGAAAAACTGTTTTTT.

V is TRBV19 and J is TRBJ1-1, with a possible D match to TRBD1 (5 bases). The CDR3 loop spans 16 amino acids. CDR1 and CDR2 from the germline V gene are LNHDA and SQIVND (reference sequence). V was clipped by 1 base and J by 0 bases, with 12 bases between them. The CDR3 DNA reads TGTGCCAGTAGTATAGGACAGACGAACATGAACACTGAAGCTTTCTTT. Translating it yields CASSIGQTNMNTEAFF. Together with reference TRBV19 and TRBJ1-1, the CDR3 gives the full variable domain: DGGITQSPKYLFRKEGQNVTLSCEQNLNHDAMYWYRQDPGQGLRLIYYSQIVNDFQKGDIAEGYSVSREKKESFPLTVTSAQKNPTAFYLCASSIGQTNMNTEAFFGQGTRLTVV.

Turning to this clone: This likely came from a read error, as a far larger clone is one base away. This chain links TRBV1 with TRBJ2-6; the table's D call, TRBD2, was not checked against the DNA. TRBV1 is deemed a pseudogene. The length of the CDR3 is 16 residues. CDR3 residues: CTSSPSEGSGANVLTF. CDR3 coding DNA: TGCACCAGCAGCCCCTCGGAGGGCTCTGGGGCCAACGTCCTGACTTTC.

The DNA of the CDR3 is TGTGCCAGCAGCTTAGGGAGAATGAATGAAAAACTGTTTTTT. Its translation: CASSLGRMNEKLFF. This rearrangement joins TRBV27 to TRBJ1-4; D unclear. The CDR3 runs 14 residues. V dropped 6 bases and J dropped 5 bases, with 13 bases sitting between them. Germline CDR1 is MNHEY and CDR2 is SMNVEV (reference sequence).

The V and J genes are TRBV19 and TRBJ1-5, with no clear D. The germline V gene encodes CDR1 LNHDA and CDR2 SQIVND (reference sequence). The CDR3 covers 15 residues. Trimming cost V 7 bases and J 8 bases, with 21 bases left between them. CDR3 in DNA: TGTGCCAGTATTCTGATAGCCATCGGTTCAAAGCCCCAGCATTTT. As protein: CASILIAIGSKPQHF. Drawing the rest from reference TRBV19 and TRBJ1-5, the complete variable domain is DGGITQSPKYLFRKEGQNVTLSCEQNLNHDAMYWYRQDPGQGLRLIYYSQIVNDFQKGDIAEGYSVSREKKESFPLTVTSAQKNPTAFYLCASILIAIGSKPQHFGDGTRLSIL.